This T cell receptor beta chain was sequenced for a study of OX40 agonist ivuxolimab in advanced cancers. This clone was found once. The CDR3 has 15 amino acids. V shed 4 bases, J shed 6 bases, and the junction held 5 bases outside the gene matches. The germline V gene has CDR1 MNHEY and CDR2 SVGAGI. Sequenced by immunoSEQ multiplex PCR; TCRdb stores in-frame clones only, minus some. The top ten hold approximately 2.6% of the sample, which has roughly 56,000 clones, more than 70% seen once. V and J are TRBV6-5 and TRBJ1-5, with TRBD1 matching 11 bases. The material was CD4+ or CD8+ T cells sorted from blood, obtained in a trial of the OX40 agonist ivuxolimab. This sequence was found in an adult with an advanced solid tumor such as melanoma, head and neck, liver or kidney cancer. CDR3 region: CASSSGTGGSQPQHF. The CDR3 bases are TGTGCCAGCAGTTCTGGGACAGGGGGGAGTCAGCCCCAGCATTTT.